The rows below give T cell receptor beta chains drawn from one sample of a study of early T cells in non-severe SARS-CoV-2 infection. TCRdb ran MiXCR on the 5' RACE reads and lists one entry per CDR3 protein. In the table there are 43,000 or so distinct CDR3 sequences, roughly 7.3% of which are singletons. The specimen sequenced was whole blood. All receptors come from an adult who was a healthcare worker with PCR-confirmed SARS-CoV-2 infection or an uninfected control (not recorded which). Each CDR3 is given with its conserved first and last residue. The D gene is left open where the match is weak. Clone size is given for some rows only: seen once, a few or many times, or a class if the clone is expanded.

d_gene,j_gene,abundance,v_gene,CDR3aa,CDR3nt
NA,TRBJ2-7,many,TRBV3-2,CASFSCEQYF,TGTGCCAGCTTTTCGTGCGAGCAGTACTTC
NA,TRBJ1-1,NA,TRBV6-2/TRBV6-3,CASCFGEGPEAFF,TGTGCCAGCTGCTTTGGGGAGGGCCCTGAAGCTTTCTTT
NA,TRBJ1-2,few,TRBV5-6,CASSAGLKAGYTF,TGTGCCAGCAGCGCGGGACTAAAGGCTGGCTACACCTTC
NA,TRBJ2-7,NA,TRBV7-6,CASSLFSGGLISYEQYF,TGTGCCAGCAGCTTATTTTCCGGGGGACTTATCTCCTACGAGCAGTACTTC
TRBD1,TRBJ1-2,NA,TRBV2,CASRADRFAWAGYGYTF,TGTGCCAGCAGAGCGGACAGGTTCGCTTGGGCGGGATATGGCTACACCTTC
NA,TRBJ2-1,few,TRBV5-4,CASSREPGIIGNEQFF,TGTGCCAGCAGCCGGGAGCCGGGGATCATAGGCAATGAGCAGTTCTTC
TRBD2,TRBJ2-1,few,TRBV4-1,CVSSHGPGLADNEQFF,TGCGTCAGCAGCCACGGTCCGGGACTAGCGGACAATGAGCAGTTCTTC
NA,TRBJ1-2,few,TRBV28,CASSLFPYSEGYTF,TGTGCCAGCAGTTTATTCCCCTATTCCGAAGGCTACACCTTC
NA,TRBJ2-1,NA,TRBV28,CASSSYKGRGQFF,TGTGCCAGCAGTTCATACAAGGGCCGTGGGCAGTTCTTC
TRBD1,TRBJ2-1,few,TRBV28,CASNLLSGQGMYEQFF,TGTGCCAGCAATTTACTCTCGGGACAGGGGATGTATGAGCAGTTCTTC
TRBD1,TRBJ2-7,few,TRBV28,CASRGAGGHEQYF,TGTGCCAGCAGAGGGGCAGGGGGCCACGAGCAGTACTTC
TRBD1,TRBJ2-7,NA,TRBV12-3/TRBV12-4,CASGYWDRDYEQYF,TGTGCCAGCGGGTATTGGGACAGGGACTACGAGCAGTACTTC
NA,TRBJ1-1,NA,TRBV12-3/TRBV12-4,CASSTFIGAEAFF,TGTGCCAGCAGCACTTTCATTGGCGCTGAAGCTTTCTTT
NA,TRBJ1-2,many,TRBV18,CASSQQGNYGYTF,TGTGCCAGCTCACAACAGGGAAACTATGGCTACACCTTC
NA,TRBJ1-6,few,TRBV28,CASSLAGDNSPLHF,TGTGCCAGCAGTTTGGCAGGGGATAATTCACCCCTCCACTTT
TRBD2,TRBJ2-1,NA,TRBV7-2,CASIFGLAGGLDDEQFF,TGTGCCAGCATCTTTGGACTAGCGGGGGGCCTCGATGATGAGCAGTTCTTC
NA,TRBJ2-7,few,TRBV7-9,CASSSTGRRGYEQYF,TGTGCCAGCAGCTCAACAGGGAGACGGGGGTACGAGCAGTACTTC
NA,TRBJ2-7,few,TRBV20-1,CSAKYRVSGEQYF,TGCAGTGCTAAATACAGGGTTTCTGGGGAGCAGTACTTC
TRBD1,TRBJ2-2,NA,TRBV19,CASSRQGAGELFF,TGTGCCAGTTCCCGACAGGGGGCCGGGGAGCTGTTTTTT
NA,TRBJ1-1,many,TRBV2,CASTQDRGNTEAFF,TGTGCCAGCACGCAGGATAGGGGGAACACTGAAGCTTTCTTT
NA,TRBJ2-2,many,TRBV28,CASSLYGAYTGELFF,TGTGCCAGCAGTTTGTATGGGGCCTACACCGGGGAGCTGTTTTTT
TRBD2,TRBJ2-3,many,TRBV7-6,CASSLVRSGRNTDTQYF,TGTGCCAGCAGCTTAGTGCGTAGCGGGCGAAACACAGATACGCAGTATTTT
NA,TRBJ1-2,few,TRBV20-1,CSAKPGPLYGYTF,TGCAGTGCTAAACCGGGACCGCTCTATGGCTACACCTTC
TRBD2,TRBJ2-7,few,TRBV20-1,CSALKQAGGAYEQYF,TGCAGTGCCCTTAAACAAGCGGGGGGCGCCTACGAGCAGTACTTC
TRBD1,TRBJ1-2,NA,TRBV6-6,CASSYGRTGQNYGYTF,TGTGCCAGCAGTTACGGCCGGACAGGGCAAAACTATGGCTACACCTTC
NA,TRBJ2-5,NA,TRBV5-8,CASSLGPWETQYF,TGTGCCAGCAGCCTCGGGCCCTGGGAGACCCAGTACTTC
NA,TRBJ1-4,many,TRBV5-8,CASSELGLEEKLFF,TGTGCCAGCAGCGAACTGGGACTAGAAGAAAAACTGTTTTTT
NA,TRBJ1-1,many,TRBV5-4,CASSLAAGNTEAFF,TGTGCCAGCAGCTTGGCGGCGGGGAACACTGAAGCTTTCTTT
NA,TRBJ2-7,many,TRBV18,CASSNTRSQGDEQYF,TGTGCCAGCTCCAACACCCGGTCTCAAGGGGACGAGCAGTACTTC
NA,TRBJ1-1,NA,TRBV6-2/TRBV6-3,CASEKVPPDRPNTEAFF,TGTGCCAGCGAAAAAGTCCCCCCCGACAGGCCGAACACTGAAGCTTTCTTT
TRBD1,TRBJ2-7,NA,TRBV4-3,CASSRSDRASSYEQYF,TGCGCCAGCAGCCGATCAGACAGGGCTAGCTCCTACGAGCAGTACTTC
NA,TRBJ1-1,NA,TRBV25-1,CASSGYTEAFF,TGTGCCAGCAGTGGATACACTGAAGCTTTCTTT
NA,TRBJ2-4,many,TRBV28,CASRADPAKNIQYF,TGTGCCAGCCGTGCAGACCCAGCCAAAAACATTCAGTACTTC
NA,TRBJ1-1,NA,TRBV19,CASSIPFTEAFF,TGTGCCAGTAGTATTCCCTTCACTGAAGCTTTCTTT
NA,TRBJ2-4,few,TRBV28,CATRDSWGVNIQYF,TGTGCCACCCGAGACTCGTGGGGGGTTAACATTCAGTACTTC
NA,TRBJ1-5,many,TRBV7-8,CASSAERSNQPQHF,TGTGCCAGCAGCGCGGAAAGGAGCAATCAGCCCCAGCATTTT
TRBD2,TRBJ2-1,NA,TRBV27,CASSSAGGLARAEQFF,TGTGCCAGCAGTTCCGCCGGGGGACTAGCTAGAGCTGAGCAGTTCTTC
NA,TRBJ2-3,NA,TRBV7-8,CASSLARPDTQYF,TGTGCCAGCAGCTTAGCGAGGCCAGATACGCAGTATTTT
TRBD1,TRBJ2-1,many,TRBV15,CATSNDRAYNEQFF,TGTGCCACCAGCAACGACAGGGCCTACAATGAGCAGTTCTTC